The next 11 T cell receptor beta chains were all read from a single sample in a study of T cell responses to AZD1222 COVID-19 vaccine. Assay used: immunoSEQ multiplex PCR; TCRdb lists only in-frame clones, some missing. The sample lists under 200,000 clones, 85% to 90% occurring once. The sample here was peripheral blood, taken on day 0 of MenACWY control vaccination. The receptors come from an adult in good health.

This chain joins TRBV5-1 and TRBJ2-1, with 7 positions matching TRBD1. With V trimmed by 3 bases and J by 8 bases, 2 bases remained unmatched. The V gene's germline CDR1 is SGHRS and CDR2 YFSETQ. The CDR3 runs to 12 residues. The CDR3: CASSSGGDEQFF. The CDR3 DNA sequence: TGCGCCAGCAGCTCAGGGGGTGATGAGCAGTTCTTC. Based on the CDR3 plus reference TRBV5-1 and TRBJ2-1, the full variable domain is KAGVTQTPRYLIKTRGQQVTLSCSPISGHRSVSWYQQTPGQGLQFLFEYFSETQRNKGNFPGRFSGRQFSNSRSEMNVSTLELGDSALYLCASSSGGDEQFFGPGTRLTVL.

Concerning this clone: The junction and the germline gene differ at one end; a read error may be behind it. V usage is TRBV14 and J usage is TRBJ1-3; the D is unclear. The germline gives CDR1 SGHDN, CDR2 FVKESK. The CDR3 contains 13 residues. CDR3 region: CASSQDLRARRDF. The CDR3 bases are TGTGCCAGCAGCCAAGATTTGAGGGCCCGCCGGGATTTT.

The chain uses TRBV7-8 and TRBJ2-7; 7 bases are a match to TRBD1. This CDR3 comprises 12 residues. Per the germline V gene, CDR1 is SGHVS and CDR2 is FQNEAQ. J was trimmed by 6 bases and V by 5 bases; bases with no gene match: 4. The CDR3 coding sequence is TGTGCCAGCAGCCAGACAGGGTTCGAGCAGTACTTC. Protein: CASSQTGFEQYF.

This clone was recorded once. V usage is TRBV19 and J usage is TRBJ1-2; D remains unclear. CDR1 LNHDA and CDR2 SQIVND come from the germline V gene (reference sequence). Trimming took 8 bases from V and 4 from J, leaving 14 bases between them. The CDR3 consists of 13 residues. CDR3 DNA sequence: TGTGCCAGTGAAGAGGAGCTGGGCTATGGCTACACCTTC. Its protein is CASEEELGYGYTF.

The V and J genes are TRBV4-3 and TRBJ1-5; D gene unclear. This CDR3 has 13 residues. Trimming stripped 0 bases from V and 6 bases from J, with 6 bases between. CDR1 is LGHNA, CDR2 YSLEER, per germline. This CDR3 reads CASSQDPSQPQHF. CDR3 DNA: TGCGCCAGCAGCCAAGATCCCAGTCAGCCCCAGCATTTT.

The chain combines TRBV9 with TRBJ1-2; perhaps TRBD1 as D (5 bases). Trimming removed 7 bases at V and 4 bases at J, with 11 bases between. The CDR3 totals 12 residues. Germline lookup yields CDR1 SGDLS and CDR2 YYNGEE. CDR3: CASGGFPYGYTF. The CDR3 nucleotides are TGTGCCAGCGGGGGTTTCCCCTATGGCTACACCTTC.

The V gene is TRBV9, the J gene TRBJ2-1; the match to TRBD1 covers 10 bases. Germline V gene lookup returns CDR1 SGDLS and CDR2 YYNGEE. J lost 9 bases, V lost 0 bases, and 12 bases had no gene match. This CDR3 comprises 17 residues. The CDR3 protein is CASSVDPGTGVLPEQFF. The CDR3 region has the DNA TGTGCCAGCAGCGTAGACCCCGGGACAGGGGTTCTCCCTGAGCAGTTCTTC. Combining the CDR3 with reference TRBV9 and TRBJ2-1 gives the whole variable domain DSGVTQTPKHLITATGQRVTLRCSPRSGDLSVYWYQQSLDQGLQFLIQYYNGEERAKGNILERFSAQQFPDLHSELNLSSLELGDSALYFCASSVDPGTGVLPEQFFGPGTRLTVL.

The chain joins TRBV10-3 to TRBJ2-7; tentative D call: TRBD2 (5 bases). Germline V gene sequence: CDR1 ENHRY, CDR2 SYGVKD. The CDR3 has 15 amino acids. The V end was cut by 6 bases, the J end by 2 bases, with 17 bases between. The CDR3 sequence: CAIRGSQRSTYEQYF. In DNA form, the CDR3 reads TGTGCCATCAGGGGGAGTCAACGGAGCACCTACGAGCAGTACTTC.

This chain uses TRBV30 with TRBJ2-7; 9 bases are shared with TRBD1. Unmatched junction bases numbered 14, after V lost 8 bases and J lost 6 bases. The CDR3 runs to 14 residues. Germline V gives CDR1 GTSNPN, CDR2 SVGIG (reference sequence). The CDR3 sequence: CALYSGTGPLEQYF. The CDR3 nucleotides read TGTGCCCTTTACTCCGGGACAGGGCCGCTCGAGCAGTACTTC.

This clone was seen only a few times. The chain recombines TRBV9 with TRBJ2-3; 11 bases are shared with TRBD2. The CDR3 length is 16 residues. Germline V gene data show CDR1 as SGDLS and CDR2 as YYNGEE. Trimming at V came to 3 bases and at J to 0 bases, leaving 3 bases not matched to a gene. The CDR3 coding sequence is TGTGCCAGCAGCGAGCGACTAGCGGGGAGCACAGATACGCAGTATTTT. The encoded protein is CASSERLAGSTDTQYF.

This chain links TRBV27 with TRBJ2-1, with 10 positions matching TRBD1. J lost 0 bases, V lost 4 bases, and 6 bases had no gene match. CDR3 length equals 17 residues. CDR1 MNHEY and CDR2 SMNVEV come from the germline V gene (reference sequence). CDR3 amino acids: CASSSQTGGASYNEQFF. CDR3 DNA sequence: TGTGCCAGCAGTTCACAGACAGGGGGCGCCTCCTACAATGAGCAGTTCTTC.